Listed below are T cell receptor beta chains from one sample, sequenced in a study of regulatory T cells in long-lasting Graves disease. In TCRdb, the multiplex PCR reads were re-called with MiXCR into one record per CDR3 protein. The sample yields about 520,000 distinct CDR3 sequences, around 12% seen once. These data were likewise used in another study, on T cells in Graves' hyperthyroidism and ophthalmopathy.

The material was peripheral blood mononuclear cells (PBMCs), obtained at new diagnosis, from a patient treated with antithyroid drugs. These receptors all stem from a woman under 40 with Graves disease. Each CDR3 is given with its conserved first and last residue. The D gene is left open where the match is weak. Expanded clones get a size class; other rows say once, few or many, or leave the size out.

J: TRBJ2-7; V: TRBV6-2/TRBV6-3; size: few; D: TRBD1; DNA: TGTGCCAGCAGTTACTCAGGGGGCGAAGCCTACGAGCAGTACTTC; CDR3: CASSYSGGEAYEQYF
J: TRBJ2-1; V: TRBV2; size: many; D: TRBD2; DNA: TGTGCCAGCAAGCTCAGACTAGCGGGAGACAATGAGCAGTTCTTC; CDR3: CASKLRLAGDNEQFF
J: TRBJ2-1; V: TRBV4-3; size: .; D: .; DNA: TGCGCCAGCAGCCATCAGGTGGGCGTATACAATGAGCAGTTCTTC; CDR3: CASSHQVGVYNEQFF
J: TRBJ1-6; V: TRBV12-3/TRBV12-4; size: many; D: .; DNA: TGTGCCAGCAGATACCAGGGAGACGGGTCACCCCTCCACTTT; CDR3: CASRYQGDGSPLHF
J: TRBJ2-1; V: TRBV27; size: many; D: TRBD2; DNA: TGTGCCAGCAGTTTATCCGGACTAGCCTACAATGAGCAGTTCTTC; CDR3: CASSLSGLAYNEQFF
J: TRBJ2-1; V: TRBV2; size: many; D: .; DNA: TGTGCCAGCAGCCACTTCGGGGGCTCCTCCTACAATGAGCAGTTCTTC; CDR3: CASSHFGGSSYNEQFF
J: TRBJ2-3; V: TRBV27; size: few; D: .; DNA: TGTGCCAGCAGACCCGCAGGGGGGGATACGCAGTATTTT; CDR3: CASRPAGGDTQYF
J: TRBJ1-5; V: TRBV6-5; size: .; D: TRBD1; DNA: TGTGCCAGCAGTTTTCCGACAGGGGGCGAGGATCAGCCCCAGCATTTT; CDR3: CASSFPTGGEDQPQHF
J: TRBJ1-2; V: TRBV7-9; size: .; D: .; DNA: TGTGCCAGCAGCCCCGGGAGAGCCGGTGGCTACACCTTC; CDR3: CASSPGRAGGYTF
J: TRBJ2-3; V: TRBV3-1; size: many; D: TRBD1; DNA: TGTGCCAGCAGGGGACAGGGGGCTGGAGATACGCAGTATTTT; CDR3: CASRGQGAGDTQYF
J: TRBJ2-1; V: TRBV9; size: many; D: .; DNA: TGTGCCAGCAGCGTAGGCGGAGATCCCTACAATGAGCAGTTCTTC; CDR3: CASSVGGDPYNEQFF
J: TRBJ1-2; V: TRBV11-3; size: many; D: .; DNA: TGTGCCAGCAGCTTATTGGGGGCTGGTGGGATTGGCTACACCTTC; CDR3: CASSLLGAGGIGYTF
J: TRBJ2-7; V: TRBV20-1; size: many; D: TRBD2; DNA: TGCAGCTCCGGGACTAGCGTCTACGAGCAGTACTTC; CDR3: CSSGTSVYEQYF
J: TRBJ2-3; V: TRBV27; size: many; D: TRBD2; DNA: TGTGCCAGCAGTTTAAGGACGGGGGGATCGGATACGCAGTATTTT; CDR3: CASSLRTGGSDTQYF
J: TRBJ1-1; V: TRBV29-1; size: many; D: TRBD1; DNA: TGCAGCGTTGGTGGGACAGGGGCTCTGCGCGACGGGAACACTGAAGCTTTCTTT; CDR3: CSVGGTGALRDGNTEAFF
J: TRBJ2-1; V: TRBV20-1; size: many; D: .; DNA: TGCAGTGCTAGTTTCGGGTTCGGGAATGAGCAGTTCTTC; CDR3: CSASFGFGNEQFF
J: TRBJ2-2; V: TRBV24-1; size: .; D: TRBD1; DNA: TGTGCCACCAGTGATTTGGGACAGGGAATCGGGGAGCTGTTTTTT; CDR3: CATSDLGQGIGELFF
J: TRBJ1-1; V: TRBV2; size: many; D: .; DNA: TGTGCCAGCCGATACCAGGACACGACAAACACTGAAGCTTTCTTT; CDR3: CASRYQDTTNTEAFF
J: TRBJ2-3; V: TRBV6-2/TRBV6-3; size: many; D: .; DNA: TGTGCCAGCAGTTATTTACCAGGGAGAGATACGCAGTATTTT; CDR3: CASSYLPGRDTQYF
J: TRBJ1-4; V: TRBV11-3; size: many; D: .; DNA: TGTGCCAGCAGCTTATCTACGGGGGGAAATGAAAAACTGTTTTTT; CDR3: CASSLSTGGNEKLFF
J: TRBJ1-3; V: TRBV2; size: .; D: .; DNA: TGTGCCAGCACGGAGAACTCTGGAAACACCATATATTTT; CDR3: CASTENSGNTIYF
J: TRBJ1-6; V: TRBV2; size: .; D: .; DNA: TGTGCCAGCAGCGACCCGGGAAGGAATTCACCCCTCCACTTT; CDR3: CASSDPGRNSPLHF
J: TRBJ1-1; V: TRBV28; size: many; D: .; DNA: TGTGCCAGCAGTTTATTTTTGGACAGTCAGACTGAAGCTTTCTTT; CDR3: CASSLFLDSQTEAFF
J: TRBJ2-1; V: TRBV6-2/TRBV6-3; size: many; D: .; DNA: TGTGCCAGCAGTTACCAGCTCTACAATGAGCAGTTCTTC; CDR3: CASSYQLYNEQFF
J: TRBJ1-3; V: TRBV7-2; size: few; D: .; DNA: TGTGCCAGCAGGTGGAGGGTCAACAGGGCCTCTGGAAACACCATATATTTT; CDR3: CASRWRVNRASGNTIYF
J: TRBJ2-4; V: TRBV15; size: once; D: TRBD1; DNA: TGTGCCACCAACAGGGGAGTGGAGGCCAAAAACATTCAGTACTTC; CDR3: CATNRGVEAKNIQYF
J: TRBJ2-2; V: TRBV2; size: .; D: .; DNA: TGTGCCAGCAGTGACCCCGGGCCTCAAAGGGGCACCGGGGAGCTGTTTTTT; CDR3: CASSDPGPQRGTGELFF
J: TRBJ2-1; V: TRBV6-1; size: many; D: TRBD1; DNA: TGTGCCAGCACTGTAGGACAGGGGATGGACAATGAGCAGTTCTTC; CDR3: CASTVGQGMDNEQFF
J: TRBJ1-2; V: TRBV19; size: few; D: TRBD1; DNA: TGTGCCAGTAGTACAGACAAGGACAGGTTTTGGGATGGCTACACCTTC; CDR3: CASSTDKDRFWDGYTF
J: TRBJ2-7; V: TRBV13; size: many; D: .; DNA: TGTGCCAGCAGTCTCCCAGGGCAGGGCTTGGACGAGCAGTACTTC; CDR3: CASSLPGQGLDEQYF
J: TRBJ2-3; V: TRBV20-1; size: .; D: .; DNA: TGCAGTGCCCCCACCACAGATACGCAGTATTTT; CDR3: CSAPTTDTQYF
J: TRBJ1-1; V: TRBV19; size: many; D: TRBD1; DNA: TGTGCCAGTAACACCCCGGGACAGGGAAGCACTGAAGCTTTCTTT; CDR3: CASNTPGQGSTEAFF
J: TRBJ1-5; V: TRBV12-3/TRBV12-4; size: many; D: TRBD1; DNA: TGTGCCAGCAGTGACAGGGTTCGGAATCAGCCCCAGCATTTT; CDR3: CASSDRVRNQPQHF
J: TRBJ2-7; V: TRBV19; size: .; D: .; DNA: TGTGCCAGTAGTATAGGTAAGACAGGCGGGTCATCCGAGCAGTACTTC; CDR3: CASSIGKTGGSSEQYF
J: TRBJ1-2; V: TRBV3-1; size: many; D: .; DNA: TGTGCCAGCAGCCAAGGAAACAGGGTGCCTAGCTATGGCTACACCTTC; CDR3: CASSQGNRVPSYGYTF
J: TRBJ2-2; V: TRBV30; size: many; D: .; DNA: TGTGCCTGGAGCCCGGGGACCGGGGAGCTGTTTTTT; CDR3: CAWSPGTGELFF
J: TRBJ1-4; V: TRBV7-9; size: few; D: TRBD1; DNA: TGTGCCAGCAGCTTAGCGGTTCGGGACAGGGCTAATGAAAAACTGTTTTTT; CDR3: CASSLAVRDRANEKLFF
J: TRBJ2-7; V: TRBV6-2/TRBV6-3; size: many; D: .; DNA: TGTGCCAGCAGTTACGACTTCGCCTCCTACGAGCAGTACTTC; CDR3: CASSYDFASYEQYF
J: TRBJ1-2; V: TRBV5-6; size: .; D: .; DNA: TGTGCCAGCAGCTTGGGGGTTAACATACCCCTAAAAAACTATGGCTACACCTTC; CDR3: CASSLGVNIPLKNYGYTF
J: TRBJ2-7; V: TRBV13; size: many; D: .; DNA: TGTGCCAGCAGCTTAGGCGCATCGGGAGAGCAGTACTTC; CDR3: CASSLGASGEQYF
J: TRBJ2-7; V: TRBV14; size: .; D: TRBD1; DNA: TGTGCCAGCAGCCACGGACAGGGTATGGCCTACGAGCAGTACTTC; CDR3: CASSHGQGMAYEQYF
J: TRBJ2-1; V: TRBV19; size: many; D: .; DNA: TGTGCCAGTAGTATAGGTAGAGGGCTCTCCTACAATGAGCAGTTCTTC; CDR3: CASSIGRGLSYNEQFF
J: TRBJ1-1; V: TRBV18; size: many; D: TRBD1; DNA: TGTGCCAGCTCACAGGACAGGGAAGAAGCTTTCTTT; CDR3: CASSQDREEAFF
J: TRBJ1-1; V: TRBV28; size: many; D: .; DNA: TGTGCCAGCAGTTCGTCCCAGGGGATGTACACTGAAGCTTTCTTT; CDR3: CASSSSQGMYTEAFF
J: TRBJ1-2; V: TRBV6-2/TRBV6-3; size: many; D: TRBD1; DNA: TGTGCCAGCAGCCAGGGACAGGCCTATGGCTACACCTTC; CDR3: CASSQGQAYGYTF
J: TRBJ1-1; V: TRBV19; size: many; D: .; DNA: TGTGCCAGCGACGTCTTTGGGGGGTCCGGGGCTGAAGCTTTCTTT; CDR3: CASDVFGGSGAEAFF
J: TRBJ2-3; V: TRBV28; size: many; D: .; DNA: TGTGCCAGCAGTCCCGGTTTTGGGGCGGTCACAGATACGCAGTATTTT; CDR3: CASSPGFGAVTDTQYF
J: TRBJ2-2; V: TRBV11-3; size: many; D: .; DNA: TGTGCCAGCACCCCCCGTATCCCCCGTAGTAGTGCCGGGGAGCTGTTTTTT; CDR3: CASTPRIPRSSAGELFF